A selection of T cell receptor beta chains follows, all from one sample in a study of neoadjuvant anti-PD-1 for oral cavity cancer. Libraries were prepared by immunoSEQ multiplex PCR; TCRdb keeps only in-frame clonotypes and omits some of them. The table lists under 15,000 clones, 70% to 75% of them singletons. The sample was PBMCs, taken after nivolumab (anti-PD-1) treatment. The receptors were gathered from a person aged 35-79 years with oral cavity squamous cell carcinoma. Both conserved end residues are part of each CDR3. The D gene is left open where the match is weak. Some rows have no size entry. The others give once, few or many, or a class for an expanded clone.

length: 16
size: NA
V: TRBV7-9
D: TRBD1
J: TRBJ2-2
CDR3: CASSLEQGAFTGELFF
DNA: TGTGCCAGCAGCTTAGAACAGGGGGCCTTCACCGGGGAGCTGTTTTTT

length: 14
size: NA
V: TRBV4-1
D: NA
J: TRBJ1-4
CDR3: CASSQVWGYEKLFF
DNA: TGCGCCAGCAGCCAAGTCTGGGGGTATGAAAAACTGTTTTTT

length: 15
size: NA
V: TRBV30
D: NA
J: TRBJ1-5
CDR3: CAWAKEGLSNQPQHF
DNA: TGTGCCTGGGCGAAGGAGGGGTTAAGCAATCAGCCCCAGCATTTT

length: 17
size: few
V: TRBV4-1
D: NA
J: TRBJ2-7
CDR3: CASSQNVRGTGSYEQYF
DNA: TGCGCCAGCAGCCAGAATGTTCGTGGAACGGGCAGCTACGAGCAGTACTTC

length: 16
size: NA
V: TRBV11-2
D: NA
J: TRBJ1-1
CDR3: CASSFRQDYMNTEAFF
DNA: TGTGCCAGCAGCTTTCGACAGGACTACATGAACACTGAAGCTTTCTTT

length: 16
size: NA
V: TRBV11-2
D: NA
J: TRBJ1-4
CDR3: CASSLESGLIKEKLFF
DNA: TGTGCCAGCAGCTTAGAATCAGGGTTAATTAAGGAAAAACTGTTTTTT

length: 15
size: NA
V: TRBV6-6
D: NA
J: TRBJ2-3
CDR3: CASSSHSASTDTQYF
DNA: TGTGCCAGCAGTTCCCATAGCGCTAGCACAGATACGCAGTATTTT

length: 18
size: few
V: TRBV11-2
D: TRBD1
J: TRBJ2-2
CDR3: CASRRPGQTSRNTGELFF
DNA: TGTGCCAGCCGCCGACCGGGACAGACAAGTCGAAACACCGGGGAGCTGTTTTTT

length: 14
size: NA
V: TRBV25-1
D: NA
J: TRBJ1-2
CDR3: CASSDRHPTGGYTF
DNA: TGTGCCAGCAGTGACCGACACCCGACGGGTGGCTACACCTTC

length: 15
size: NA
V: TRBV5-6
D: TRBD1
J: TRBJ1-2
CDR3: CASSYTGAGYYGYTF
DNA: TGTGCCAGCAGCTATACAGGGGCCGGCTACTATGGCTACACCTTC

length: 15
size: NA
V: TRBV4-1
D: TRBD2
J: TRBJ2-7
CDR3: CASSQVAGGSYEQYF
DNA: TGCGCCAGCAGCCAAGTAGCGGGGGGCTCCTACGAGCAGTACTTC

length: 12
size: once
V: TRBV19
D: NA
J: TRBJ1-2
CDR3: CASSTTVYGYTF
DNA: TGTGCCAGTAGTACGACAGTCTATGGCTACACCTTC

length: 18
size: few
V: TRBV10-3
D: NA
J: TRBJ2-7
CDR3: CAISDALFRGRSSYEQYF
DNA: TGTGCCATCAGTGATGCGTTGTTTCGCGGGCGGAGCTCCTACGAGCAGTACTTC

length: 14
size: NA
V: TRBV29-1
D: NA
J: TRBJ2-7
CDR3: CSVVGRTGDYEQYF
DNA: TGCAGCGTTGTGGGCCGGACTGGAGACTACGAGCAGTACTTC

length: 15
size: NA
V: TRBV6-1
D: TRBD1
J: TRBJ2-2
CDR3: CASSSGGQGPGELFF
DNA: TGTGCCAGCAGTTCGGGGGGACAGGGTCCCGGGGAGCTGTTTTTT

length: 15
size: NA
V: TRBV14
D: TRBD1
J: TRBJ1-1
CDR3: CASSPWQGANTEAFF
DNA: TGTGCCAGCAGCCCCTGGCAGGGGGCGAACACTGAAGCTTTCTTT

length: 16
size: NA
V: TRBV5-1
D: TRBD1
J: TRBJ1-1
CDR3: CASSLAGTSGGTEAFF
DNA: TGCGCCAGCAGCTTGGCCGGAACTTCAGGGGGCACTGAAGCTTTCTTT

length: 13
size: NA
V: TRBV2
D: NA
J: TRBJ2-1
CDR3: CASSPGRLNEQFF
DNA: TGTGCCAGCAGCCCGGGCCGTCTCAATGAGCAGTTCTTC

length: 14
size: once
V: TRBV12-5
D: NA
J: TRBJ2-3
CDR3: CASGLVQSQDTQYF
DNA: TGTGCTAGTGGTTTGGTACAATCTCAAGATACGCAGTATTTT